This T cell receptor beta chain derives from a study of T cell responses to AZD1222 COVID-19 vaccine. Some clones are missing from TCRdb's copy, which holds only in-frame ones; the method was immunoSEQ multiplex PCR. The sample holds some 190,000 clones, 85% to 90% seen once. V lost 0 bases and J 7 bases, leaving 22 bases between the germline ends. CDR3 length: 17 amino acids. CDR1 and CDR2 (germline): SGHRS, YFSETQ. V is TRBV5-1 and J is TRBJ2-5; tentatively, D is TRBD2 (6 bases). The receptor comes from an adult in good health. Sequencing was performed on peripheral blood, taken on day 0 of AZD1222 vaccination. The DNA for the CDR3 is TGCGCCAGCAGCTTGGAGACCCCCCTGCGGGGCGGATGGACCCAGTACTTC. Its protein is CASSLETPLRGGWTQYF.